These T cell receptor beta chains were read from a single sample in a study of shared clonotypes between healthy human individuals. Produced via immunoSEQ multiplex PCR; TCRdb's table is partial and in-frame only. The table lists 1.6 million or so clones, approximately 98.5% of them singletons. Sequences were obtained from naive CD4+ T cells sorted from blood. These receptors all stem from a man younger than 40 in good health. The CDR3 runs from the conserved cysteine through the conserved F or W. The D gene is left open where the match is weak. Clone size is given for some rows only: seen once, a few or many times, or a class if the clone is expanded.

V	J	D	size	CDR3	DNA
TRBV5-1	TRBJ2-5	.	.	CASSLRWGNQMETQYF	TGCGCCAGCAGCTTGCGTTGGGGCAATCAAATGGAGACCCAGTACTTC
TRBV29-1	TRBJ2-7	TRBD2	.	CSVATSGRDEQYF	TGCAGCGTTGCGACTAGCGGGAGGGACGAGCAGTACTTC
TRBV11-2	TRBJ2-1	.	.	CASLAVREQFF	TGTGCCAGCCTGGCGGTGCGGGAGCAGTTCTTC
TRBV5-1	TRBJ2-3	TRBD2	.	CASRIAGEGNTQYF	TGCGCCAGTAGGATAGCGGGAGAAGGGAATACGCAGTATTTT
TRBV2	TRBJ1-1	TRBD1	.	CASGVRWTGPVNTEAFF	TGTGCCAGCGGCGTCCGATGGACAGGGCCCGTGAACACTGAAGCTTTCTTT
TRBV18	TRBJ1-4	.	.	CASSPNLGGEKLFF	TGTGCCAGCTCACCAAACCTCGGCGGAGAAAAACTGTTTTTT
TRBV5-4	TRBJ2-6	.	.	CASSPHSGANVLTF	TGTGCCAGCAGCCCACACTCTGGGGCCAACGTCCTGACTTTC
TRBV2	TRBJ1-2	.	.	CASRQDSRDYTF	TGTGCCAGCAGACAGGACAGCCGAGACTACACCTTC
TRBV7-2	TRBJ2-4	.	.	CASSYWTVAKNIQYF	TGTGCCAGCAGCTACTGGACTGTAGCCAAAAACATTCAGTACTTC
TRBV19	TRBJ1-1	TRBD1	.	CASSLQGLGNTEAFF	TGTGCCAGTAGCCTACAGGGGTTGGGGAACACTGAAGCTTTCTTT
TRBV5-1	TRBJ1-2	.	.	CASSFDITYGYTF	TGCGCCAGCAGCTTCGACATCACCTATGGCTACACCTTC
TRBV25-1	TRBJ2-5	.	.	CASSEPGSQETQYF	TGTGCCAGCAGTGAACCAGGGAGCCAAGAGACCCAGTACTTC
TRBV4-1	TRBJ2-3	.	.	CASSQPLRRRGFGTDTQYF	TGCGCCAGCAGCCAACCGCTAAGGCGCCGCGGGTTTGGAACAGATACGCAGTATTTT
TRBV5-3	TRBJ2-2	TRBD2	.	CARIEGRLAGEATNTGELFF	TGTGCCAGAATAGAGGGTAGACTAGCGGGAGAAGCTACGAACACCGGGGAGCTGTTTTTT
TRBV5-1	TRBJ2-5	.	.	CASSLRPGPLAQETQYF	TGCGCCAGCAGCTTGCGACCAGGGCCTCTAGCCCAAGAGACCCAGTACTTC
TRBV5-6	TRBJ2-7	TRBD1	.	CASSYGQGRNYEQYF	TGTGCCAGCAGCTACGGACAGGGAAGGAACTACGAGCAGTACTTC
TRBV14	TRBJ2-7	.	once	CASSQGRAPTYEQYF	TGTGCCAGCAGCCAAGGGAGGGCACCCACCTACGAGCAGTACTTC
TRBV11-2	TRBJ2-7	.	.	CASSLDSQVSYEQYF	TGTGCCAGCAGCTTAGACTCGCAGGTGTCCTACGAGCAGTACTTC
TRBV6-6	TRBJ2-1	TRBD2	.	CASNGLAGGSYNEQFF	TGTGCCAGCAACGGACTAGCGGGGGGCTCCTACAATGAGCAGTTCTTC
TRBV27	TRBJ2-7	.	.	CASSSLRQEMTYEQYF	TGTGCCAGCAGTTCCCTCAGACAGGAGATGACCTACGAGCAGTACTTC
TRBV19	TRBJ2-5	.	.	CASSPNQGETQYF	TGTGCCAGTAGTCCCAATCAGGGGGAGACCCAGTACTTC
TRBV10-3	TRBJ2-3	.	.	CAISDIWGAADTQYF	TGTGCCATCAGTGATATCTGGGGGGCAGCAGATACGCAGTATTTT
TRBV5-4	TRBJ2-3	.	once	CASSGKRRVDGRGTDTQYF	TGTGCCAGCAGCGGAAAGCGGCGGGTAGACGGGAGAGGGACAGATACGCAGTATTTT
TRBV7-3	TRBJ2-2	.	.	CASSPPTRGELFF	TGTGCCAGCAGCCCGCCGACCAGGGGGGAGCTGTTTTTT
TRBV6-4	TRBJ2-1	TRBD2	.	CASSRTGGPTYNEQFF	TGTGCCAGCAGTCGGACGGGAGGCCCCACCTACAATGAGCAGTTCTTC
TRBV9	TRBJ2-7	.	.	CASSVGSLGLYEQYF	TGTGCCAGCAGCGTAGGTTCACTGGGGTTGTACGAGCAGTACTTC
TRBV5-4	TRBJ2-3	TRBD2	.	CASSLAGGSDTQYF	TGTGCCAGCAGCTTAGCGGGAGGGTCAGATACGCAGTATTTT